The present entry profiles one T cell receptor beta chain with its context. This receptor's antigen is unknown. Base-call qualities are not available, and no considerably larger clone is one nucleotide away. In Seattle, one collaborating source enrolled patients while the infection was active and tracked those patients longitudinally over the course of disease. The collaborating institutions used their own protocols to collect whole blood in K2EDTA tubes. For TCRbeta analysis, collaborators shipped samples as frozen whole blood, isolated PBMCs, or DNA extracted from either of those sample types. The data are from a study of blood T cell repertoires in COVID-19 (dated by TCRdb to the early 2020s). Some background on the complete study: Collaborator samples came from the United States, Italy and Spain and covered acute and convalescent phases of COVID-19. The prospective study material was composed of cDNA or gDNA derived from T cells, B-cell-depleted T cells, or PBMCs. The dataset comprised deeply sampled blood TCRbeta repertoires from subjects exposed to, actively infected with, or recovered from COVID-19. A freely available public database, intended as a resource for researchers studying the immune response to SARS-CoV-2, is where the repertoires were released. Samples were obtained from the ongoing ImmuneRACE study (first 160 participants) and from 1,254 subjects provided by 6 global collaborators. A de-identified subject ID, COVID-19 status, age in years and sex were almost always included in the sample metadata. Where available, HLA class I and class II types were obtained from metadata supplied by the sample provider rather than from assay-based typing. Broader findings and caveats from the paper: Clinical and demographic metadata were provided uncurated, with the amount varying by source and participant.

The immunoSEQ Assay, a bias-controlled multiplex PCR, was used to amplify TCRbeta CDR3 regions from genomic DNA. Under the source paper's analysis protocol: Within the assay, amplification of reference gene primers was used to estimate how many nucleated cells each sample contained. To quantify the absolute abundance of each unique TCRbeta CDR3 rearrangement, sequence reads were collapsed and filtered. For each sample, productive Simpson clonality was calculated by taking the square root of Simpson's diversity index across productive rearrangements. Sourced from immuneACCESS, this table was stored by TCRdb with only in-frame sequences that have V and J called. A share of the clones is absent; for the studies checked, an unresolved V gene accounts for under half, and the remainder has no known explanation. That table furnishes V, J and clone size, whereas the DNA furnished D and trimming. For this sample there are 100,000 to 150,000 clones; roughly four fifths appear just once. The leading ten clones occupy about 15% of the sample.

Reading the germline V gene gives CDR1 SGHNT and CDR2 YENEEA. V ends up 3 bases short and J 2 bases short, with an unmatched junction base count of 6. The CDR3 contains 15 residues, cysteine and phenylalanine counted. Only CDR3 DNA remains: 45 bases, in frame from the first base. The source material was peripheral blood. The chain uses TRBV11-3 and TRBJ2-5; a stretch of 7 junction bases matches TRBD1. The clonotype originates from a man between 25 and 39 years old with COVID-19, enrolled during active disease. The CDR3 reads CASSFSQGVQETQYF. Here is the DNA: TGTGCCAGCAGCTTTTCCCAGGGGGTGCAAGAGACCCAGTACTTC.